The 17 T cell receptor beta chains in this list originate from one sample, sequenced in a study of CD8+CD57+ T cells in acquired aplastic anemia. Whoever was chosen for sequencing had shown CD8+CD57+ cell expansion by flow cytometry. Genomic DNA, serving as template, underwent TCR beta VDJ and CDR3 profiling. Via MiXCR, TCRdb re-called the reads, giving one row per CDR3 protein. The sample carries around 170,000 distinct CDR3 sequences, roughly 45% recorded once. What was sequenced was sorted CD4+, CD8+, or CD8+CD57+ T cells (not recorded which) from PBMCs. These receptors all come from a human donor with aplastic anemia.

In this sample, this clonotype turned up many times. The chain links TRBV25-1 to TRBJ1-1; tentatively, D is TRBD1 (5 bases). Germline V gene data show CDR1 as MGHDK and CDR2 as SYGVNS. Trimming pared 7 bases from V and 7 bases from J, leaving 19 bases between. This CDR3 contains 14 residues. CDR3 protein: CASTPGGAKGEAFF. CDR3 sequence (DNA): TGTGCCAGCACCCCTGGAGGGGCGAAGGGTGAAGCTTTCTTT. The full variable domain, rest sourced from reference TRBV25-1 and TRBJ1-1, is EADIYQTPRYLVIGTGKKITLECSQTMGHDKMYWYQQDPGMELHLIHYSYGVNSTEKGDLSSESTVSRIRTEHFPLTLESARPSHTSQYLCASTPGGAKGEAFFGQGTRLTVV.

This clonotype has only one observation. The rearrangement links TRBV7-9 to TRBJ2-1; TRBD1 is a possible D gene (6 bases). Germline loops: CDR1 SEHNR, CDR2 FQNEAQ (reference sequence). Trimming pared 6 bases from V and 5 bases from J, leaving 11 bases between. The CDR3 is made up of 13 amino acids. DNA for the CDR3: TGTGCCAGCAGTCGTGGACAGCACAATGAGCAGTTCTTC. Translating gives CASSRGQHNEQFF. The complete variable domain, with remaining parts taken from reference TRBV7-9 and TRBJ2-1, reads DTGVSQNPRHKITKRGQNVTFRCDPISEHNRLYWYRQTLGQGPEFLTYFQNEAQLEKSRLLSDRFSAERPKGSFSTLEIQRTEQGDSAMYLCASSRGQHNEQFFGPGTRLTVL.

By share of the sample, this clonotype is medium-sized (0.01 to 0.1%). J is TRBJ1-6 and V is TRBV24-1; TRBD1 might be the D (5 bases). The CDR3 is 13 residues long. V was clipped by 4 bases and J by 7 bases, with 7 bases between them. Germline-derived CDR1 and CDR2 are KGHDR and SFDVKD. The CDR3 bases are TGTGCCACCAGTGACCGACAGAATTCACCCCTCCACTTT. Protein product: CATSDRQNSPLHF.

This clonotype came up many times. This chain joins TRBV20-1 and TRBJ1-1; D not resolved. Germline values: CDR1 DFQATT, CDR2 SNEGSKA (reference sequence). This CDR3 contains 12 residues. The V gene lost 3 bases and the J gene lost 1 base, with 6 bases spanning the gap. The DNA for the CDR3 is TGCAGTGCTAGGAGACAGAACACTGAAGCTTTCTTT. Amino acids: CSARRQNTEAFF.

On this clonotype itself: This could be a read error, since a much larger clone is one nucleotide away. This chain connects TRBV6-4 to TRBJ2-2, with D perhaps given as TRBD1 or TRBD2 (5 bases each). CDR1 and CDR2 from the germline V gene are MRHNA and SNTAGT. The CDR3 runs to 12 residues. This CDR3 is CASSYSSGGLFF. CDR3 DNA sequence: TGTGCCAGCAGTTACTCGAGTGGGGGGCTGTTTTTT.

This clonotype was seen at least ten times. The rearrangement joins TRBV6-1 to TRBJ1-1, with D hard to call. Trimming shortened V by 0 bases and J by 5 bases, and 13 bases separated the two germline ends. Per germline, CDR1 MNHNS and CDR2 SASEGT. CDR3 size: 15 residues. The DNA of the CDR3 is TGTGCCAGCAGTGAAGCCCTGACTGTAATGACTGAAGCTTTCTTT. Translated, it gives CASSEALTVMTEAFF.

This clonotype was detected many times. The gene calls are TRBV6-1 and TRBJ1-6; D perhaps matches TRBD1 (5 bases). Trimming shortened V by 4 bases and J by 0 bases, and 10 bases separated the two germline ends. Germline CDR1 and CDR2: MNHNS and SASEGT. The CDR3 spans 16 residues. This chain's CDR3 is CASSGDESSYNSPLHF. In DNA form, the CDR3 reads TGTGCCAGCAGTGGGGACGAGAGCTCCTATAATTCACCCCTCCACTTT.

The chain uses TRBV15 and TRBJ2-7, with D uncertain. Trimming removed 5 bases from V and 0 bases from J, with 11 bases in between. Germline assignment: CDR1 LNHNV and CDR2 YYDKDF (reference sequence). The CDR3 is 14 residues long. CDR3 in amino acids: CATSQASSSYEQYF. The CDR3 nucleotides read TGTGCCACCAGCCAGGCGAGTTCCTCCTACGAGCAGTACTTC.

V is TRBV10-3 and J is TRBJ2-7, with TRBD2 identical over 11 bases. Germline V gene sequence: CDR1 ENHRY, CDR2 SYGVKD. Trimming removed 0 bases from V and 3 bases from J; junction bases left unmatched: 1. CDR3 size: 15 residues. The CDR3 sequence: CAISESLAGGYEQYF. In nucleotides, the CDR3 is TGTGCCATCAGTGAGTCTCTAGCGGGGGGCTACGAGCAGTACTTC.

J is TRBJ1-6 and V is TRBV2; a weak D match, TRBD1 (5 bases). The CDR3 is 15 amino acids. Trimming pared 4 bases from V and 6 bases from J, leaving 13 bases between. CDR1 and CDR2 (germline): SNHLY, FYNNEI. CDR3 DNA sequence: TGTGCCAGCAGTGTATCGGGGGGGTCTAATTCACCCCTCCACTTT. Amino acid sequence: CASSVSGGSNSPLHF. The whole variable domain, filled in from reference TRBV2 and TRBJ1-6, reads EPEVTQTPSHQVTQMGQEVILRCVPISNHLYFYWYRQILGQKVEFLVSFYNNEISEKSEIFDDQFSVERPDGSNFTLKIRSTKLEDSAMYFCASSVSGGSNSPLHFGNGTRLTVT.

For this clonotype: Because it lacks the conserved phenylalanine or tryptophan at the end, this CDR3 is likely a read error. The limits of the CDR3 on the DNA are not certain, so only TCRdb's listed CDR3 is given. The V and J genes are TRBV9 and TRBJ2-2. The CDR3 has 8 amino acids, counting both end residues. Germline CDR1 and CDR2: SGDLS and YYNGEE. The chain's CDR3 is CASSVGGI.

The chain couples TRBV19 to TRBJ2-7, with TRBD1 matching 10 bases. The junction had 2 bases not matched to a gene; V was cut back by 6 bases and J by 3 bases. The CDR3 totals 13 residues. Looked up from germline, CDR1 is LNHDA and CDR2 is SQIVND (reference sequence). CDR3 residues: CASRWTGGYEQYF. CDR3 nucleotide sequence: TGTGCCAGTAGATGGACAGGGGGCTACGAGCAGTACTTC.

The V call is TRBV18, the J call TRBJ1-3, with D hard to call. V was trimmed by 1 base and J by 3 bases, leaving 19 bases between them. Germline CDR1 reads KGHSH; CDR2 reads LQKENI. The CDR3 is 18 residues long. CDR3 nucleotide sequence: TGTGCCAGCTCACCACTCGCCAGGTCGGAGAGAATTGGAAACACCATATATTTT. Its protein is CASSPLARSERIGNTIYF.

A few counts support this clonotype. The chain combines TRBV10-3 with TRBJ1-1; D uncertain. Trimming shortened V by 2 bases and J by 4 bases, and 8 bases separated the two germline ends. CDR1 is ENHRY, CDR2 SYGVKD, per germline. The CDR3 is 13 residues long. The CDR3 nucleotides are TGTGCCATCAGTGAGAACCGGGGCACTGAAGCTTTCTTT. It encodes CAISENRGTEAFF.

Worth noting for this clonotype: The conserved closing phenylalanine or tryptophan is absent in this CDR3, likely reflecting a read error. The gene calls are TRBV5-4 and TRBJ2-5; the D gene is possibly TRBD2 (5 bases). The CDR3 totals 13 residues. V was pared by 5 bases and J by 4 bases, with 12 bases between. Germline V CDR1 and CDR2: SGHNT, YYREEE (reference sequence). CDR3: CASSPSNLETQYP. In DNA form, the CDR3 reads TGTGCCAGCAGTCCTAGCAATTTAGAGACCCAGTACCCC.

The V gene is TRBV7-3, the J gene TRBJ1-1; 7 positions agree with TRBD1. J lost 9 bases, V lost 3 bases, and 7 bases had no gene match. The germline gives CDR1 SGHTA, CDR2 FQGTGA. CDR3 length: 13 residues. The CDR3 sequence is CASSFNEQGQAFF. CDR3 bases: TGTGCCAGCAGCTTTAACGAACAGGGGCAAGCTTTCTTT.

This clonotype was found a few times. The rearrangement uses TRBV7-2 and TRBJ2-3, with 7 bases fitting TRBD2. The V segment lost 1 base and the J segment 8 bases; nucleotides outside the gene matches: 0. The CDR3 spans 12 residues. Per the germline V gene, CDR1 is SGHTA and CDR2 is FQGNSA. The DNA for the CDR3 is TGTGCCAGCAGCTTAGGGGAGGGTACGCAGTATTTT. Its protein product is CASSLGEGTQYF.